This T cell receptor (beta chain) was sequenced for a study of glioma-infiltrating T cells after dendritic cell vaccination. Study in general: Three intradermal dendritic cell vaccine injections were given every two weeks. Findings of the study overall: Longer survival after dendritic cell vaccination followed higher pretreatment TIL content.

The V gene lost 0 bases and the J gene lost 8 bases, with 25 bases spanning the gap. Germline V gives CDR1 LGHNA, CDR2 YNFKEQ. CDR3 length: 18 amino acids. The table came from immunoSEQ multiplex PCR; TCRdb's copy has only in-frame clones and leaves some out. The repertoire consists of tens of thousands of clones, with 82% occurring once and the leading ten covering 9.2%. With respect to this clone: Its antigen remains unidentified.

The sequencing here drew on blood, taken before dendritic cell vaccination. This sequence joins TRBV4-2 and TRBJ1-2; the D is unclear. The sequence was collected from a human donor with glioblastoma. The CDR3 bases are TGTGCCAGCAGCCAAGATTTAGGGTCTGGAGGCGGGATGGGCGGCTACACCTTC. Amino acid sequence: CASSQDLGSGGGMGGYTF.